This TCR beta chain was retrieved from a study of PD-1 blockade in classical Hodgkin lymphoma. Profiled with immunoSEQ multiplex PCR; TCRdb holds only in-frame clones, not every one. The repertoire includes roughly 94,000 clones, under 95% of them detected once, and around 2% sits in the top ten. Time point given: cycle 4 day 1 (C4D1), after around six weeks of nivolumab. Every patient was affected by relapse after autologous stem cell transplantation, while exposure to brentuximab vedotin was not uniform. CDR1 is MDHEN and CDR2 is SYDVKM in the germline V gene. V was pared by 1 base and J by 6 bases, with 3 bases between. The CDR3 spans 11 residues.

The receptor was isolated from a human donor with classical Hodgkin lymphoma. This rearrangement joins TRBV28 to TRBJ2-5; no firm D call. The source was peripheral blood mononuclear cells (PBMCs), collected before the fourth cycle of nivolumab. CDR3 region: CASSLFQTQYF. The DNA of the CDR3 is TGTGCCAGCAGTTTATTCCAGACCCAGTACTTC.